This T cell receptor (beta chain) was identified during a study of blood T cell repertoires in COVID-19. At the level of the study: COVID-19 samples from acute and convalescent phases originated in the United States, Italy and Spain. From T cells, B-cell-depleted T cells, or PBMCs came the material, which was cDNA or gDNA.

Method: immunoSEQ multiplex PCR; TCRdb's copy keeps in-frame clones and lacks some. The sample lists approximately 25,000 clones; around four fifths were seen once. This clone was detected a few times. Germline-derived CDR1 and CDR2 are LNHDA and SQIVND (reference sequence). CDR3 length: 13 residues. With V trimmed by 9 bases and J by 1 base, 3 bases remained unmatched. Patients of the Seattle cohort, enrolled during active infection, were followed longitudinally. The origin of this receptor is a woman aged 70-85 years with COVID-19, enrolled during active disease. This sequence joins TRBV19 and TRBJ1-1, with 9 bases lining up with TRBD1. Sequenced input: peripheral blood. Here the CDR3 DNA reads TGTGCCAGCCAGGGACAGGGGAACACTGAAGCTTTCTTT. Amino acids: CASQGQGNTEAFF.